This TCR beta chain comes out of a study of cytomegalovirus exposure and HLA in healthy donors (dated by TCRdb to 2016 to 2017). Background on the whole study: In an earlier analysis of 587 of the donors, 250 to 350 Gb of sequence data and roughly 100 million unique TCR beta sequences from 180 million or so T cells were reported. Roughly 320 gigabases of sequencing data and around 85 million unique TCR sequences made up an early release that covered over 550 HLA-typed donors. Of the roughly 400 genotyped donors, approximately 83% fell in the genetic ancestry cluster associated with self-reported Caucasian donors. The study aimed to test whether cataloging public T cell receptors could reveal signatures of past pathogen exposure. Using immunosequencing, the study profiled T cell repertoires from about 620 subjects and related those repertoires to cytomegalovirus serostatus. Along with the approximately 650-subject first cohort, a separate validation cohort of some 130 different subjects was used. To predict cytomegalovirus infection status, the study combined high-throughput TCR immunosequencing, statistical association of individual TCRs with disease status, and machine learning. A later analysis re-analyzed previously published TCR beta repertoires from about 600 donors and added high-resolution HLA genotyping to study TCR occurrence patterns. In the later analysis, no new phenotypic data were used to find candidate immune exposures; instead, reliance was placed on TCR beta sequences and their occurrence across donors. In an earlier analysis of roughly 540 of the donors, high-throughput TCR beta sequencing was used to judge whether each TCR beta V gene segment behaved as functional or pseudogenic. Alongside the repertoire data, information on donor age, sex, ethnicity and CMV serostatus was compiled. A later genetic analysis used genome-wide SNP genotypes for about 65% of the roughly 700 donors, treating that subset as a discovery cohort. All discovery cohort repertoires had been generated using a single sequencing platform. Class I and class II HLA loci were covered by the typing at four-digit resolution. Typing coverage varied by locus: about 629-640 donors for A, B, C, DRB1 and DQB1; under 550 for DQA1; 606 for DPA1; roughly 450 for DPB1. Roughly 5 DR-DQ haplotypes were handled as single units for association and clustering because linkage in the cohort was strong. Across approximately 420 genotyped donors of the cohort, an average of about 250,000 unique TCR beta nucleotide sequences per donor were sequenced, and around 20% of those sequences were non-productive. Results and caveats for the whole study, not just this receptor: A total of 150 to 200 TCR beta chains were listed by the study as associated with cytomegalovirus. A cluster of highly shared sequence variants was judged likely to represent a technical artifact of the sequencing pipeline. The 87-base-pair reads could not distinguish some IMGT-functional V segments, including TRBV6-2 and TRBV6-3, so those segments were excluded. Because counts were too low, seventeen rarely observed V segments, including chromosome 9 orphons, were excluded from the earlier analysis of 587 of the donors. In a later analysis, some 18,000 TCR beta sequences were associated with specific HLA alleles at a false discovery rate of 0.05. A later analysis found that TCR association rates varied across HLA loci, with DRB1 alleles showing the most associated TCRs and HLA-C alleles the fewest. According to a later analysis, parvovirus B19, influenza, CMV and Epstein-Barr virus appeared linked to several top co-occurrence clusters. Strong co-occurrence of HLA alleles, especially DR and DQ, made assigning TCR associations to individual alleles difficult. In a later analysis, HLA-associated TCR beta chains were found to be more clonally expanded and to have lower generation probabilities than equally common non-associated chains. For the cohort, immune exposure information was limited to CMV serostatus. A further reported finding was that TCR beta sequences accurately predicted the HLA-A and HLA-B alleles for most subjects in the first cohort. A later genetic analysis associated a missense DCLRE1C variant with V-gene and J-gene trimming of TCR beta chains, and an independent cohort replicated the association. A later analysis found that most CMV-associated TCR beta chains appeared HLA-restricted, with HLA associations seemingly driven largely by CMV exposure. A few of the identified cytomegalovirus-associated TCR beta chains were confirmed in vitro to be specific for cytomegalovirus antigens. A later genetic analysis reported fewer N-insertions in productive TCRs among donors in an Asian-associated ancestry cluster than the roughly 700-donor mean. The authors suggested that the approach could potentially be extended to other disease states and immunological phenotypes. Because HLA typing was missing for some donors at each locus, association tests included only the typed subset. Sequencing depth was assumed to be roughly uniform across donors in the presence/absence analyses, though that assumption may not hold. Only TCR beta chains were sequenced in this cohort, and the absence of alpha or paired-chain data limited detectable features. The classifier was reported to diagnose cytomegalovirus status with high specificity and sensitivity in both the original and validation cohorts. Most TCR sequences were observed very rarely across donors, whereas some public TCRs were present in many individuals. In an earlier analysis of 587 of the donors, most TCR beta V segments were observed in productive rearrangements about 87% or about 30% of the time, broadly matching IMGT annotations. Correlated functional status among segregating V segments might reflect linkage disequilibrium, but an unknown experimental factor could not be ruled out.

Receptor libraries were prepared by the immunoSEQ multiplex PCR assay. For the multiplex PCR, a mixture combining 60 forward primers for TCR Vbeta segments and 13 reverse primers for TCR Jbeta segments was used. The CDR3 region of rearranged TCR beta genes was amplified from genomic DNA by a multiplex PCR assay. The amplified TCR beta libraries were sequenced on the Illumina HiSeq System as 87-base-pair reads. In the source study's methods: Across the 600 to 700 repertoires, a later analysis counted some 80 million unique TCR beta chains, around 10 million of which were shared by at least two donors. A nearest-neighbor algorithm error-corrected the raw reads and collapsed the reads into unique sequences, merging closely related sequences to remove PCR and sequencing errors. CDR3 sequences were aligned to IMGT reference sequences to assign V, D and J gene segments. For a sequence to be retained, a match of at least six nucleotides was required to both a V gene segment and a J gene segment. Rearrangements were called productive when the CDR3 lacked stop codons and stayed in frame with V and J; all others were non-productive. Following IMGT convention, CDR3 was defined as the stretch from the second conserved V-encoded cysteine up to the conserved J-encoded phenylalanine. In an earlier analysis of more than 550 of the donors, sequences lacking an unambiguous match to a single V gene segment were excluded. An earlier analysis of some 500 of the donors classified V segments as functional when productive rearrangements were above 56.7% and as segregating when the standard deviation between donors was above 5%. A statistical classification framework was built to diagnose cytomegalovirus status from the catalog of TCR beta chain sequences. In a later analysis, TCR nucleotide sequences were compared against IMGT/GENE-DB human TR gene sequences so that V and J genes could be assigned. A later analysis assigned CDR3 sequences and most-parsimonious VDJ recombination scenarios with the TCRdist pipeline. In a later analysis, every TCR beta chain was defined by the combination of its CDR3 amino acid sequence and its V-gene family, and reads without a unique V-gene family were dropped. As a way to deal with suspected cross-contamination and a sequencing artifact, a later analysis dropped approximately 590 nucleotide sequences that were highly shared and had low generation probability. In a later analysis, a clonal expansion index for each public chain was calculated from normalized within-repertoire ranks of inferred template counts. Generation probabilities in a later analysis came from a VDJ recombination model fitted to out-of-frame rearrangements, and those results were checked against IGoR. A later analysis scored TCR-TCR, TCR-HLA and TCR-CMV co-occurrence with hypergeometric tests, applying a repertoire-size bias correction to TCR pairs. To estimate false discovery rates, a later analysis permuted the HLA or CMV assignments 20 times. In a later analysis, co-occurring TCRs were grouped using DBSCAN, and TCRdist sequence similarity was added for clustering within HLA-allele-positive subsets. Repertoires with fewer than 30,000 or more than 120,000 public chains, plus five repertoires with anomalous nucleotide sharing, were excluded from co-occurrence clustering. The clones in this table, taken by TCRdb from immuneACCESS, are in-frame only. Not every clone is retained; where verified, under half of the shortfall comes from an unresolved V gene, and the cause of the rest is unknown. V and J calls and clone size follow that table, whereas D and trimming were derived from the DNA. This sample lists around 160,000 clones; 55% to 80% were detected once. Of the sample, roughly 4.4% falls within the top ten clones.

The cohort consisted of 600 or so healthy bone marrow donors. Cohort members were all nominally healthy when sampled, although unrecorded immune exposures were likely present. The donor tested CMV seropositive and was one of the 289 seropositive cohort members. Each donor provided a peripheral blood sample, and peripheral blood mononuclear cells were used for TCR beta sequencing. The Qiagen DNeasy Blood Extraction Kit was used to extract genomic DNA from the blood cell samples. Of note for this clone: Its target antigen remains unknown. Per-base qualities were not stored, and no clone one base away is much larger.

V is cut back by 4 bases and J by 8 bases, with 10 bases in the junction unmatched. Inclusive of the bounding cysteine and phenylalanine, the CDR3 is 14 residues long. Only CDR3 DNA remains: 42 bases, in frame from the first base. Taken from the germline V gene (reference sequence), the CDR1 and CDR2 loops are LNHDA and SQIVND. This TCR came from a young woman in good health and CMV-seropositive. Sequenced material: PBMCs. The sequence links TRBV19 to TRBJ1-2, with 7 junctional bases fitting TRBD1. The CDR3 amino acid sequence is: CASSTQPGTEGYTF. The DNA reads as follows: TGTGCCAGTAGTACCCAGCCCGGGACAGAAGGCTACACCTTC.